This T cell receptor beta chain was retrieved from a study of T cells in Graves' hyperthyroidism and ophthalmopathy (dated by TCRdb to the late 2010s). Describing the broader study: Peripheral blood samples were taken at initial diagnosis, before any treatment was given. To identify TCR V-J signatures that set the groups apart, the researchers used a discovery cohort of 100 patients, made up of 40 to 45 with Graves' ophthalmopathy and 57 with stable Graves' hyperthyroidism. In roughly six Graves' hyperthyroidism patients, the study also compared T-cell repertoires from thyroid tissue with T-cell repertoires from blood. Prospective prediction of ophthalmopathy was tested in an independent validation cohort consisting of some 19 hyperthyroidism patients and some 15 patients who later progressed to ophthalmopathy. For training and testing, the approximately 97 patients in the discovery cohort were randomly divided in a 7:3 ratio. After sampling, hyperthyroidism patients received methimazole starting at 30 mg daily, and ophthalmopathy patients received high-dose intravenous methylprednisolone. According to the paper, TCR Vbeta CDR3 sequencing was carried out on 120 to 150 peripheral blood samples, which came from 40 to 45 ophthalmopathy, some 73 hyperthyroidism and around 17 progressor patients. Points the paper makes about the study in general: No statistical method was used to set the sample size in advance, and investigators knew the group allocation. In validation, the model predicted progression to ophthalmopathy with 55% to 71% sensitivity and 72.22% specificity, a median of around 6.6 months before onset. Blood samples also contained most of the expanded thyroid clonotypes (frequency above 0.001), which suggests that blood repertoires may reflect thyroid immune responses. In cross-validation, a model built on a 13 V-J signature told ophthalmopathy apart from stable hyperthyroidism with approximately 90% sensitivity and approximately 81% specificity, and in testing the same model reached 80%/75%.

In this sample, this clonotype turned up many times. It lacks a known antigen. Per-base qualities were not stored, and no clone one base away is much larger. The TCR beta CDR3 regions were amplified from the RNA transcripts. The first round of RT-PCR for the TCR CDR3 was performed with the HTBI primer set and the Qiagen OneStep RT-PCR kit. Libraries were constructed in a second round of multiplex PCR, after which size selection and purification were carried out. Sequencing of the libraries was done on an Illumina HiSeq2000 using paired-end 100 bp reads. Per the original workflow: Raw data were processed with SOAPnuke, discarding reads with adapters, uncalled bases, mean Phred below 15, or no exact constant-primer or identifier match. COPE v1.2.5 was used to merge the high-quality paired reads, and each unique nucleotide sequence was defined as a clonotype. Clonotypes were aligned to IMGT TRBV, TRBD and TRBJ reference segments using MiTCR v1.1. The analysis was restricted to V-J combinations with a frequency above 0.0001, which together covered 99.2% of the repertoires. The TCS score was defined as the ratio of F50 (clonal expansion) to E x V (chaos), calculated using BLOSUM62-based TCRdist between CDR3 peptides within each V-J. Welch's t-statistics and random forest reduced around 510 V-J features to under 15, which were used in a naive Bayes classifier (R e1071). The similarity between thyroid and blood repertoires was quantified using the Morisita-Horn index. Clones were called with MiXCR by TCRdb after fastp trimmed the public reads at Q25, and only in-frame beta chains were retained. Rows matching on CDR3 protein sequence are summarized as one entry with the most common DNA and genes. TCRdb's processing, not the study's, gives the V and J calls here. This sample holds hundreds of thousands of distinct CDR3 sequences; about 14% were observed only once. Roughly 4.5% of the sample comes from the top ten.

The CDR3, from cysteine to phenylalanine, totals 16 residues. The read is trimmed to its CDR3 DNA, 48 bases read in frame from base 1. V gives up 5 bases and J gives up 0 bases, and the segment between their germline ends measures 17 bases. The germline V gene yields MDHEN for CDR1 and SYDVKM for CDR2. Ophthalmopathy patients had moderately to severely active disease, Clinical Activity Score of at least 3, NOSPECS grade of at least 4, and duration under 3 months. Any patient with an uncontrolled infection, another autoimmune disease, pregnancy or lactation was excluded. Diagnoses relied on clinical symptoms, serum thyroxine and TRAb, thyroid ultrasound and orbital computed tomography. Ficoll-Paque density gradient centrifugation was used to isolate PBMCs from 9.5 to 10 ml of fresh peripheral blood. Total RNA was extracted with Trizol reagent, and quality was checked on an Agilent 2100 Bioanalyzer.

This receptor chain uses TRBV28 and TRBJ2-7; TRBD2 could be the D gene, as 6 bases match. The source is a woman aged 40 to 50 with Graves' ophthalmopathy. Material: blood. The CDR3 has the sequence CASSPTLGLGSYEQYF. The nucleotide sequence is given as TGTGCCAGCAGTCCAACGTTGGGACTCGGCTCCTACGAGCAGTACTTC.